This is a list of T cell receptor beta chains from one sample in a study of low-dose radiotherapy and immunotherapy resistance in tumors. TCRdb re-derived calls from the reads in MiXCR, one entry per CDR3 protein. The table lists roughly 38,000 distinct CDR3 sequences, 20% to 25% of them singletons. The sample here was PBMCs, taken after low-dose radiotherapy plus immunotherapy. The receptor source for this set is a female donor with ovarian cancer. Each CDR3 is given with its conserved first and last residue. The D gene is left open where the match is weak. Clone size is shown for a subset of rows, as once, few, many or a class of expanded clone.

>15|TRBJ2-3|-|many|TRBV27
CASSPTGVITDTQYF
TGTGCCAGCAGTCCGACAGGTGTTATCACAGATACGCAGTATTTT
>16|TRBJ2-7|-|many|TRBV6-1
CASSEWVGISSYEQYF
TGTGCCAGCAGTGAATGGGTAGGGATCAGCTCCTACGAGCAGTACTTC
>12|TRBJ2-1|-|once|TRBV6-4
CASSGELGEQFF
TGTGCCAGCAGTGGAGAACTCGGTGAGCAGTTCTTC
>16|TRBJ2-2|TRBD2|many|TRBV20-1
CSARSAAGAGTGELFF
TGCAGTGCTAGAAGTGCGGCGGGAGCAGGGACCGGGGAGCTGTTTTTT
>17|TRBJ2-6|TRBD1|-|TRBV28
CASSPADRGSGANVLTF
TGTGCCAGCAGTCCCGCGGACAGGGGAAGTGGGGCCAACGTCCTGACTTTC
>16|TRBJ2-1|TRBD2|many|TRBV28
CASSFPTSGRYNEQFF
TGTGCCAGCAGTTTCCCCACTAGCGGTCGGTACAATGAGCAGTTCTTC
>12|TRBJ1-5|-|few|TRBV6-1
CASSQGYQPQHF
TGTGCCAGCAGTCAGGGATATCAGCCCCAGCATTTT
>13|TRBJ2-5|TRBD2|many|TRBV27
CASRMMGGETQYF
TGTGCCAGCAGAATGATGGGAGGGGAGACCCAGTACTTC
>19|TRBJ2-2|TRBD2|many|TRBV6-1
CASREPVAGGLGRSGELFF
TGTGCCAGCAGGGAGCCGGTAGCGGGGGGTCTCGGGAGGTCCGGGGAGCTGTTTTTT
>16|TRBJ2-2|TRBD2|many|TRBV13
CASSFGRGGSTGELFF
TGTGCCAGCAGCTTCGGGCGGGGGGGCAGCACCGGGGAGCTGTTTTTT
>17|TRBJ2-7|TRBD2|-|TRBV2
CVSSGGVAGVSSYEQCF
TGTGTCAGCAGTGGCGGAGTAGCGGGAGTCAGCTCCTACGAGCAGTGCTTC
>14|TRBJ2-1|TRBD2|-|TRBV29-1
CSGEAGSGSNEQFF
TGCAGCGGTGAAGCGGGGAGTGGGTCCAATGAGCAGTTCTTC
>11|TRBJ1-2|-|-|TRBV6-1
CASRGEGGYTF
TGTGCCAGCAGAGGGGAGGGCGGCTACACCTTC
>15|TRBJ2-5|-|once|TRBV10-3
CAISPTGGSQETQYF
TGTGCAATCAGCCCAACTGGGGGGTCCCAAGAGACCCAGTACTTC
>15|TRBJ1-1|TRBD1|-|TRBV4-2
CASRQGAGPLTEAFF
TGTGCCAGCCGACAGGGGGCGGGTCCCCTCACTGAAGCTTTCTTT
>17|TRBJ2-2|-|many|TRBV5-4
CASSQFAGTANTGELFF
TGTGCCAGCAGCCAATTCGCCGGGACGGCGAACACCGGGGAGCTGTTTTTT
>12|TRBJ2-7|-|-|TRBV28
CASIGNSYEQYF
TGTGCCAGCATCGGCAATTCCTACGAGCAGTACTTC
>15|TRBJ2-2|-|many|TRBV10-3
CAISESWRGTGELFF
TGTGCCATCAGTGAGTCGTGGAGAGGGACAGGGGAGCTGTTTTTT
>13|TRBJ2-1|-|-|TRBV18
CASSPSVYNEQFF
TGTGCCAGCTCACCATCCGTCTACAATGAGCAGTTCTTC
>12|TRBJ2-7|-|many|TRBV12-3/TRBV12-4
CASSPHPLKQYF
TGTGCCAGCAGTCCCCACCCCCTTAAGCAGTACTTC
>14|TRBJ2-7|-|-|TRBV4-1
CASSQDPSNYEQYF
TGCGCCAGCAGCCAAGACCCTAGCAACTACGAGCAGTACTTC
>16|TRBJ1-5|TRBD1|many|TRBV19
CASSIVWQGAGQPQHF
TGTGCCAGTAGTATAGTATGGCAGGGGGCTGGTCAGCCCCAGCATTTT
>15|TRBJ2-4|-|few|TRBV12-3/TRBV12-4
CASSLRGTGKNIQYF
TGTGCCAGCAGTTTACGGGGGACGGGCAAAAACATTCAGTACTTC
>11|TRBJ2-7|-|many|TRBV12-3/TRBV12-4
CACSFGYEQYF
TGTGCCTGCAGTTTTGGCTACGAGCAGTACTTC
>14|TRBJ2-3|-|once|TRBV19
CASSIQGSADTQYF
TGTGCCAGTAGTATTCAGGGGAGCGCAGATACGCAGTATTTT
>13|TRBJ2-5|-|many|TRBV20-1
CSARAAAVETQYF
TGCAGTGCTAGAGCCGCGGCGGTGGAGACCCAGTACTTC
>17|TRBJ1-2|TRBD1|few|TRBV5-1
CASSWDRLKEANYGYTF
TGCGCCAGCAGCTGGGACAGACTAAAAGAGGCTAACTATGGCTACACCTTC
>15|TRBJ1-2|-|many|TRBV29-1
CSVEDHGSVRYGYTF
TGCAGCGTTGAAGATCACGGGAGCGTTCGCTATGGCTACACCTTC
>14|TRBJ2-7|TRBD1|many|TRBV13
CASSLTGTLDEQYF
TGTGCCAGCAGCTTGACAGGGACCCTGGACGAGCAGTACTTC
>14|TRBJ1-3|-|-|TRBV12-3/TRBV12-4
CASTGARSGNTIYF
TGTGCCAGCACAGGGGCACGCTCTGGAAACACCATATATTTT
>12|TRBJ2-7|-|once|TRBV19
CARPPPHYEQYF
TGTGCCAGACCCCCTCCCCACTACGAGCAGTACTTC
>16|TRBJ2-3|-|many|TRBV6-2/TRBV6-3
CASSRSQGTSTDTQYF
TGTGCCAGCAGTCGCAGCCAGGGGACTAGCACAGATACGCAGTATTTT
>15|TRBJ2-2|-|many|TRBV5-4
CASSNGGVNTGELFF
TGTGCCAGCAGCAATGGCGGGGTCAACACCGGGGAGCTGTTTTTT
>16|TRBJ2-3|TRBD1|many|TRBV12-3/TRBV12-4
CASSQGDRGSADTQYF
TGTGCCAGCAGTCAAGGGGACAGGGGATCTGCAGATACGCAGTATTTT
>14|TRBJ2-7|-|few|TRBV4-1
CASRLTGTSYEQYF
TGCGCCAGCAGACTTACAGGGACCTCCTACGAGCAGTACTTC
>17|TRBJ2-1|-|many|TRBV19
CASSTWTVPKGSNEQFF
TGTGCCAGTAGTACCTGGACTGTCCCTAAGGGGAGCAATGAGCAGTTCTTC
>15|TRBJ1-1|-|many|TRBV5-6
CASSLWAGGVTEAFF
TGTGCCAGCAGCTTGTGGGCGGGGGGGGTTACTGAAGCTTTCTTT
>12|TRBJ2-1|-|many|TRBV30
CAWSWGYNEQFF
TGTGCCTGGAGTTGGGGATACAATGAGCAGTTCTTC
>16|TRBJ1-6|-|medium-sized|TRBV28
CASSGGTGTYNSPLHF
TGTGCCAGCAGTGGGGGCACAGGGACCTATAATTCACCCCTCCACTTT
>14|TRBJ2-3|-|many|TRBV5-1
CASSLDGAKDTQYF
TGCGCCAGCAGCTTGGATGGGGCTAAGGATACGCAGTATTTT
>12|TRBJ2-6|-|many|TRBV5-1
CASSSQANVLTF
TGCGCCAGCAGCTCCCAGGCCAACGTCCTGACTTTC
>12|TRBJ2-2|-|many|TRBV5-1
CASSTGQGELFF
TGCGCCAGCAGCACTGGACAGGGGGAGCTGTTTTTT
>15|TRBJ2-7|TRBD1|many|TRBV3-1
CASSPRQGTTYEQYF
TGTGCCAGCAGCCCGAGACAGGGGACGACCTACGAGCAGTACTTC
>16|TRBJ1-2|-|-|TRBV12-3/TRBV12-4
CASTILTPGGGSGYTF
TGTGCCAGCACCATTCTTACCCCAGGCGGGGGTAGTGGCTACACCTTC
>16|TRBJ2-1|-|many|TRBV3-1
CASSQAPRGNLGEQFF
TGTGCCAGCAGCCAAGCTCCCAGGGGCAATCTCGGTGAGCAGTTCTTC
>18|TRBJ2-1|TRBD2|-|TRBV29-1
CSVEEGLAGGWSYNEQFF
TGCAGCGTTGAAGAGGGACTAGCGGGAGGCTGGTCCTACAATGAGCAGTTCTTC
>17|TRBJ2-1|TRBD2|-|TRBV7-2
CASSLAFAAGGYNEQFF
TGTGCCAGCAGCTTGGCCTTCGCAGCGGGAGGTTACAATGAGCAGTTCTTC
>13|TRBJ2-7|TRBD1|many|TRBV2
CASRGQGAGEQYF
TGTGCCAGCAGGGGACAGGGGGCCGGGGAGCAGTACTTC
>14|TRBJ1-1|-|many|TRBV25-1
CASRGPGQNTEAFF
TGTGCCAGCAGGGGACCGGGCCAGAACACTGAAGCTTTCTTT
>15|TRBJ1-4|TRBD1|many|TRBV6-2/TRBV6-3
CASSSTGGNGEKLFF
TGTGCCAGCAGTTCCACAGGGGGAAATGGTGAAAAACTGTTTTTT
>15|TRBJ1-6|TRBD1|many|TRBV5-1
CASSPRDRENSPLHF
TGCGCCAGCAGCCCTAGGGACAGGGAAAATTCACCCCTCCACTTT
>15|TRBJ2-2|TRBD2|many|TRBV5-1
CASTVASGRNGELFF
TGCGCCAGCACTGTGGCTAGCGGGAGGAACGGGGAGCTGTTTTTT
>17|TRBJ2-2|TRBD2|-|TRBV11-2
CASSSPPGLADLGELFF
TGTGCCAGCAGCTCTCCCCCCGGACTAGCGGACTTAGGGGAGCTGTTTTTT
>14|TRBJ1-4|TRBD1|-|TRBV2
CASIRDRGNEKLFF
TGTGCCAGCATCCGGGACAGGGGTAATGAAAAACTGTTTTTT
>13|TRBJ2-7|-|many|TRBV6-5
CASSYLGFNEQYF
TGTGCCAGCAGTTACTTGGGGTTTAACGAGCAGTACTTC
>15|TRBJ1-4|-|many|TRBV20-1
CSARDQGREYEKLFF
TGCAGTGCTAGAGATCAGGGCAGGGAGTATGAAAAACTGTTTTTT
>15|TRBJ2-7|TRBD1|-|TRBV13
CASSLGGQGFYEQYF
TGTGCCAGCAGCTTAGGGGGACAGGGATTCTACGAGCAGTACTTC
>16|TRBJ2-7|TRBD2|few|TRBV9
CASSVRGAGHPYEQYF
TGTGCCAGCAGCGTAAGGGGAGCGGGGCACCCCTACGAGCAGTACTTC
>15|TRBJ1-3|TRBD1|once|TRBV2
CASSFTGGTGNTIYF
TGTGCCAGCAGTTTTACAGGGGGCACTGGAAACACCATATATTTT
>10|TRBJ1-2|-|many|TRBV29-1
CSVDSGPDTF
TGCAGCGTTGATTCAGGCCCGGATACCTTC